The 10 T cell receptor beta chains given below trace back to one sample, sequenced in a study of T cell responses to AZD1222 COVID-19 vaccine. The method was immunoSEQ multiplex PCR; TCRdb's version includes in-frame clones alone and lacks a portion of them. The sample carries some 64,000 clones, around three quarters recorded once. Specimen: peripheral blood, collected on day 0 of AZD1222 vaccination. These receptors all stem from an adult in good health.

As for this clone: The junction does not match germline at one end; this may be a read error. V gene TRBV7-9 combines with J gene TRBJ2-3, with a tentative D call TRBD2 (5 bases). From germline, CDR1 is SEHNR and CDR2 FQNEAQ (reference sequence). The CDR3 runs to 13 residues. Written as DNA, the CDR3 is TGTGCCAGCAGCCTAGCCGCTCACGATACGCAGTATTTT. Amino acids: CASSLAAHDTQYF.

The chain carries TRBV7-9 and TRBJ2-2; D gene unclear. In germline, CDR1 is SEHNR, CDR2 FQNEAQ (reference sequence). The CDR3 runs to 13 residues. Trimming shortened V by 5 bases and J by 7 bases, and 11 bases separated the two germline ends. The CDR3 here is CASSPHINGELFF. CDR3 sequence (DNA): TGTGCCAGCAGCCCCCATATAAACGGGGAGCTGTTTTTT.

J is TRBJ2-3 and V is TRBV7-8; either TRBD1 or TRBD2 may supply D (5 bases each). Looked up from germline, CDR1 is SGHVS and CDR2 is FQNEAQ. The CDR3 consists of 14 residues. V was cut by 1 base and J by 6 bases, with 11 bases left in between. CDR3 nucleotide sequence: TGTGCCAGCAGCTTAGTTCGGGGACCGGATACGCAGTATTTT. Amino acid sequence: CASSLVRGPDTQYF.

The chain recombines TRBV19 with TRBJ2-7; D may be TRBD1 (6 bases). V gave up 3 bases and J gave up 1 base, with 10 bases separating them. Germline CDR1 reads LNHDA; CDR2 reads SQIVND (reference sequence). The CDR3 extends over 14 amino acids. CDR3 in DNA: TGTGCCAGTAGTATGTCAGGGGCGTCCTACGAGCAGTACTTC. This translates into CASSMSGASYEQYF.

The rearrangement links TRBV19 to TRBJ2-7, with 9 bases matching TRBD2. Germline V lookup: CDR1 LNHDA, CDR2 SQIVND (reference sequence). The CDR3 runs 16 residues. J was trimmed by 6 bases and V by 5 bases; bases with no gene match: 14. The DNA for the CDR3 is TGTGCCAGTAGTTCTGTAGCGGGGGCCTCCCCCTCCGAGCAGTACTTC. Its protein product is CASSSVAGASPSEQYF.

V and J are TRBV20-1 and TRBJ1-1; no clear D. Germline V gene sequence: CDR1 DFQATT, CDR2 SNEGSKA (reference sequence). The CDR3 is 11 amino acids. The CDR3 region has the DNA TGCATCGCTAGTTGGGGAACTGAAGCTTTCTTT. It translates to CIASWGTEAFF.

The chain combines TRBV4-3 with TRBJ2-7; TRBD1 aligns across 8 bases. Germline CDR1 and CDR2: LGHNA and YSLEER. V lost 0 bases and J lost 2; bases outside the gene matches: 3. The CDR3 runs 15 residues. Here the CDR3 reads CASSQDADRAYEQYF. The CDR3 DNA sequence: TGCGCCAGCAGCCAAGACGCGGACAGGGCCTACGAGCAGTACTTC.

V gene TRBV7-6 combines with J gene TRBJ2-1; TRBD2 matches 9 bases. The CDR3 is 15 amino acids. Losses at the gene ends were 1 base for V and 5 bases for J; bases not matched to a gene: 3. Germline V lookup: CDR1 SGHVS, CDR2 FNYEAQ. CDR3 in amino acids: CASSLGPSGNNEQFF. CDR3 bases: TGTGCCAGCAGCTTAGGACCTAGCGGGAACAATGAGCAGTTCTTC.

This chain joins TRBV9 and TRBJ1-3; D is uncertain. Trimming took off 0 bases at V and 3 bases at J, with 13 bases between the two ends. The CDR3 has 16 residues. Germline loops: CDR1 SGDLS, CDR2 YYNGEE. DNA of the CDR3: TGTGCCAGCAGCGTAGGAGACCCGCTTGATGGAAACACCATATATTTT. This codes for CASSVGDPLDGNTIYF. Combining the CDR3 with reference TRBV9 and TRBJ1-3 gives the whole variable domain DSGVTQTPKHLITATGQRVTLRCSPRSGDLSVYWYQQSLDQGLQFLIQYYNGEERAKGNILERFSAQQFPDLHSELNLSSLELGDSALYFCASSVGDPLDGNTIYFGEGSWLTVV.

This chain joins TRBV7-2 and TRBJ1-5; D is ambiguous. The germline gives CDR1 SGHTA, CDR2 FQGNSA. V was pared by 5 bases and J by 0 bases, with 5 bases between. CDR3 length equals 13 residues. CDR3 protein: CASSPYSNQPQHF. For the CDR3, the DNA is TGTGCCAGCAGCCCCTATAGCAATCAGCCCCAGCATTTT.